This entry describes one T cell receptor (beta chain). Its antigen remains unidentified. During the collection period, no donor immune events like infections were recorded. V lost 4 bases, J lost 12 bases, and 13 bases lay in between. This CDR3 comprises 12 residues. Germline assignment: CDR1 SGHDT and CDR2 YYEEEE. The method was immunoSEQ multiplex PCR; TCRdb's version includes in-frame clones alone and lacks a portion of them. Of about 100,000 clones listed, 75% to 90% are singletons. This entry belongs to a study of identifying expanded T cells in peripheral blood. General study points: Differentially abundant clones: roughly 1.2 between replicates, approximately 16 at around 14 days, 19 to 20 at four. Across healthy donors, higher total template counts meant significantly greater approximately 2-week count variance.

The receptor's source is a person aged 18 to 75 in good health. The V and J genes are TRBV5-6 and TRBJ1-4; weak D call: TRBD1 (5 bases). What was sequenced was blood. CDR3 sequence (DNA): TGTGCCAGCAGCCTGCCCCAGGGTCAACTGTTTTTT. Translated, it gives CASSLPQGQLFF.